A single sample is the source of the 2 T cell receptor beta chains below, sequenced in a study of CD8+ T cells in alopecia areata. Treatment denoted: oral pan-JAK inhibitor, 5-10 mg twice daily. Extraction of RNA preceded its reverse transcription into cDNA, which served as the sequencing template. The repertoire was sequenced with immunoSEQ multiplex PCR; TCRdb's copy has only in-frame clones and lacks some. This table holds 200,000 or so clones, approximately 40% found once. Here the sequenced sample was CD4+ T cells sorted from blood, taken at approximately week 39, from a patient treated with tofacitinib. The receptors derive from a human donor with alopecia areata.

This clone was seen more than once but under ten times. The chain couples TRBV7-2 to TRBJ2-7, with a tentative D call TRBD2 (5 bases). The V gene's germline CDR1 is SGHTA and CDR2 FQGNSA. The CDR3 covers 14 residues. Trimming shortened V by 5 bases and J by 0 bases, and 11 bases separated the two germline ends. This CDR3 reads CASSRQGSSYEQYF. CDR3 sequence (DNA): TGTGCCAGCAGCCGACAAGGGAGCTCCTACGAGCAGTACTTC.

J is TRBJ2-3 and V is TRBV29-1; no clear D gene. V lost 3 bases, J lost 0 bases, and 13 bases lay in between. There are 15 residues in the CDR3. Germline loops: CDR1 SQVTM, CDR2 ANQGSEA. CDR3: CSVDGTSTSTDTQYF. The CDR3 nucleotides read TGCAGCGTTGATGGCACGTCCACTAGCACAGATACGCAGTATTTT.